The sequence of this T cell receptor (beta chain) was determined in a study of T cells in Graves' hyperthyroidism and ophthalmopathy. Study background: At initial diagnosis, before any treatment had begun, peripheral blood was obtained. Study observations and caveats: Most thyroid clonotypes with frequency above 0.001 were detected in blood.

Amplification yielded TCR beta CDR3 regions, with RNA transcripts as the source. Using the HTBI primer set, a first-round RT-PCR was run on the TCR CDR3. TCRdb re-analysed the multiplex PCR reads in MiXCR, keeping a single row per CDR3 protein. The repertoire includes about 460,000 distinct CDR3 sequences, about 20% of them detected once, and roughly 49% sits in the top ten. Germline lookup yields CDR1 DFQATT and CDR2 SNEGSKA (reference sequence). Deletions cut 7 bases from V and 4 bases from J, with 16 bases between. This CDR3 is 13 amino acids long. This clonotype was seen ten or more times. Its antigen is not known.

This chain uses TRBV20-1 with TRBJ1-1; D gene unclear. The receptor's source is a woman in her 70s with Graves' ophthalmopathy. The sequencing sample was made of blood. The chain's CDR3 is CSVTTLVGTEAFF. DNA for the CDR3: TGCAGTGTTACGACACTTGTAGGCACTGAAGCTTTCTTT.